Shown below are 6 T cell receptor beta chains from a single sample sequenced in a study of T cell changes during pregnancy in multiple sclerosis. Measured with immunoSEQ multiplex PCR; TCRdb has only the in-frame clones, and not every one. The table records roughly 40,000 clones, 80% to 95% of them present only once. Material: CD4+ T cells from peripheral blood mononuclear cells, obtained in the third trimester of pregnancy. The receptors here all came from a female donor with multiple sclerosis, enrolled in a pregnancy study.

This CDR3 is CASKVGGQGGGANVLTF. The CDR3 DNA follows: TGTGCCAGTAAGGTCGGCGGACAGGGCGGAGGGGCCAACGTCCTGACTTTC. J is TRBJ2-6 and V is TRBV19; 8 bases fit TRBD1. Germline V gene data show CDR1 as LNHDA and CDR2 as SQIVND (reference sequence). The CDR3 consists of 17 residues. V shed 7 bases and J 4 bases; nucleotides not matched to a gene: 12.

The chain uses TRBV5-1 and TRBJ2-5; 8 bases fit TRBD1. V shed 4 bases and J 4 bases; nucleotides not matched to a gene: 6. Germline loops: CDR1 SGHRS, CDR2 YFSETQ. CDR3 size: 14 residues. For the CDR3, the DNA is TGCGCCAGCAGCCCATCAGGGGGCCGAGAGACCCAGTACTTC. It specifies CASSPSGGRETQYF. Supplemented by reference TRBV5-1 and TRBJ2-5, the full variable domain reads KAGVTQTPRYLIKTRGQQVTLSCSPISGHRSVSWYQQTPGQGLQFLFEYFSETQRNKGNFPGRFSGRQFSNSRSEMNVSTLELGDSALYLCASSPSGGRETQYFGPGTRLLVL.

This clone has just one count. This chain's CDR3 is CASSSFAGGAGRYNEQFF. CDR3 in DNA: TGTGCCAGCAGCTCCTTTGCGGGGGGGGCGGGACGTTACAATGAGCAGTTCTTC. This chain uses TRBV7-2 with TRBJ2-1, with 9 bases that match TRBD2. The CDR3 runs to 18 residues. The V and J ends lost 4 bases and 4 bases, in that order; junction bases with no gene match: 14. The germline gives CDR1 SGHTA, CDR2 FQGNSA.

The J gene is TRBJ2-7, the V gene TRBV6-5, with D possibly TRBD2 on 6 matching bases. The CDR3 is made up of 14 amino acids. Germline V gene sequence: CDR1 MNHEY, CDR2 SVGAGI. V was cut by 6 bases and J by 1 base, with 13 bases left in between. The CDR3: CASRNPGGSYEQYF. The CDR3 nucleotides are TGTGCCAGCAGGAACCCCGGAGGGTCCTACGAGCAGTACTTC.

CDR3 nucleotides: TGTGCCAGCAGCTTGGCCCCTAGCGTTGGAGAGACCCAGTACTTC. This gives the protein CASSLAPSVGETQYF. The rearrangement joins TRBV5-6 to TRBJ2-5; a possible D gene is TRBD2 (6 bases). CDR3 length: 15 residues. Trimming cost V 0 bases and J 4 bases, with 13 bases left between them. Germline V gene data show CDR1 as SGHDT and CDR2 as YYEEEE.

This chain links TRBV5-8 with TRBJ2-2, with D possibly being TRBD2 (5 bases). Looked up from germline, CDR1 is SGHTS and CDR2 is YDEGEE. CDR3 length: 14 amino acids. V was cut by 4 bases and J by 9 bases, with 16 bases left in between. The CDR3 reads CASSREGSLRELFF. The CDR3 DNA reads TGTGCCAGCAGCCGCGAGGGTTCCCTGAGGGAGCTGTTTTTT.